One and the same sample provided the 4 T cell receptor beta chains below, sequenced in a study of T-cell reconstitution after alpha-beta-depleted transplantation in children (TCRdb year 2016). Library preparation was by PCR. The sequencer was an Illumina HiSeq 2500. To normalize quantification of the TCRbeta repertoire, the TCR libraries were built with molecular barcoding that relied on unique molecular identifiers. TCRdb reworked the public reads: Q25 trimming with fastp, MiXCR clone assembly, productive beta chains retained. For every CDR3 protein sequence, its rows merge into one entry that carries the most common genes and DNA. The sample table lists about 350,000 distinct CDR3 sequences, approximately 12% of them with a count of one. The ten largest clones add up to roughly 4.3% of the sample. Sequencing used PBMCs, obtained from the stem cell graft. These receptor sequences come from a human donor who donated a stem cell graft to a child with Fanconi anemia.

The chain employs TRBV7-2 and TRBJ2-1; no definite D call. V was trimmed by 1 base and J by 7 bases, leaving 8 bases between them. CDR3 size: 13 residues. The germline gives CDR1 SGHTA, CDR2 FQGNSA. The CDR3 nucleotides read TGTGCCAGCAGCTTAGGTTGGGCGAATGAGCAGTTCTTC. This sequence encodes CASSLGWANEQFF.

This clonotype was seen many times. At one boundary the junction diverges from the germline segment, which might be a read error. V usage is TRBV20-1 and J usage is TRBJ1-1; TRBD1 matches 9 bases. CDR1 and CDR2 from the germline V gene are DFQATT and SNEGSKA (reference sequence). CDR3 size: 17 residues. CDR3 protein: CSARAPPGQGSSTEAFF. CDR3 nucleotide sequence: TGCAGTGCCAGAGCTCCCCCGGGACAGGGTTCATCCACTGAAGCTTTCTTT.

Ten or more counts support this clonotype. The chain couples TRBV7-9 to TRBJ2-3, with D possibly TRBD1 on 6 matching bases. Trimming left V 5 bases short and J 6 bases short, with 18 bases between. Germline values: CDR1 SEHNR, CDR2 FQNEAQ (reference sequence). This CDR3 has 15 residues. CDR3 sequence: CASSPLGATRDTQYF. In DNA, the CDR3 is TGTGCCAGCAGCCCGCTGGGGGCCACTCGGGATACGCAGTATTTT.

This clonotype was observed a few times. The chain recombines TRBV7-8 with TRBJ1-1; D is unresolved. Germline V gene data show CDR1 as SGHVS and CDR2 as FQNEAQ. V lost 0 bases to trimming and J lost 3 bases, with 11 bases between them. The CDR3 loop spans 15 amino acids. This CDR3 reads CASSLAIGQYTEAFF. In nucleotides, the CDR3 is TGTGCCAGCAGCTTAGCGATTGGCCAGTACACTGAAGCTTTCTTT.